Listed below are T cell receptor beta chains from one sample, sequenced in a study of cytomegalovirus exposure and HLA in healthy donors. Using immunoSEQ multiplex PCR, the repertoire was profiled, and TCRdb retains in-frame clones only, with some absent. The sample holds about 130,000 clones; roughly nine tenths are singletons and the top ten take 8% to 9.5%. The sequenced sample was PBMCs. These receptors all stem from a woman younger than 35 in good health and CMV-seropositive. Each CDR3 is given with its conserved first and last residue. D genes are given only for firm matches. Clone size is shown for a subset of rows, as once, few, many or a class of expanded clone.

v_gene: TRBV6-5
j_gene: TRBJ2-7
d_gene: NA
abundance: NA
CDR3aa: CASSIVGQQQYF
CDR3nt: TGTGCCAGCAGTATCGTCGGACAGCAGCAGTACTTC

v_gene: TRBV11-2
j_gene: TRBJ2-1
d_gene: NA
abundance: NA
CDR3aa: CATRDSSYNEQFF
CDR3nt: TGTGCCACCAGGGACTCTTCCTACAATGAGCAGTTCTTC

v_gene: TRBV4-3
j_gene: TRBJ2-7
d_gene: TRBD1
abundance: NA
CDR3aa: CASSQDKTGHSYEQYF
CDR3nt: TGCGCCAGCAGCCAAGATAAGACAGGGCACTCCTACGAGCAGTACTTC

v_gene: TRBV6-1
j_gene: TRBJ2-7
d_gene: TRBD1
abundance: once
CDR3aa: CASSGRQGNSEQYF
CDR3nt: TGTGCCAGCAGTGGTCGACAGGGGAACTCCGAGCAGTACTTC

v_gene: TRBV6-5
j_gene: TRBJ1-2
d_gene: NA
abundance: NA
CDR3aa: CATRSDYGYTF
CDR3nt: TGTGCCACTCGCAGTGATTATGGCTACACCTTC

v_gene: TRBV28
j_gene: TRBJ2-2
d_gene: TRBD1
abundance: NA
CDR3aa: CASSSPGGRTGELFF
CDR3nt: TGTGCCAGCAGTTCGCCAGGGGGTCGGACCGGGGAGCTGTTTTTT

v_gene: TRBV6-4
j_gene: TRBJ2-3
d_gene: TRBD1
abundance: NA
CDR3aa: CASSDRGRTDTQYF
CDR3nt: TGTGCCAGCAGTGACAGGGGGCGCACAGATACGCAGTATTTT

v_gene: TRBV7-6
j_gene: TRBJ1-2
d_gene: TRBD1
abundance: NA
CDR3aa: CASSSRQGTYGYTF
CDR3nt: TGTGCCAGCAGCTCCAGACAGGGAACCTATGGCTACACCTTC

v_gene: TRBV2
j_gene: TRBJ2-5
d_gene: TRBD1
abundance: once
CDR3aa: CASSRDRGDQETQYF
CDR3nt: TGTGCCAGCAGTCGAGACAGGGGAGACCAAGAGACCCAGTACTTC

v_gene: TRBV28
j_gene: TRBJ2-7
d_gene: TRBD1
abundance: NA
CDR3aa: CASSLLGTGDEQYF
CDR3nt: TGTGCCAGCAGTTTACTGGGGACAGGTGACGAGCAGTACTTC